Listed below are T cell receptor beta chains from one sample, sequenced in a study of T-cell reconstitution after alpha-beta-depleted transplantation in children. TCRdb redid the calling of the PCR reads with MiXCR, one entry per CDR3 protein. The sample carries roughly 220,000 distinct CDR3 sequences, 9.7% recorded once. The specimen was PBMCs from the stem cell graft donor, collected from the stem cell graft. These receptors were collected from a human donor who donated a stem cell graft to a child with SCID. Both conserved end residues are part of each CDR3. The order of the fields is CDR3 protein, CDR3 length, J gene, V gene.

CDR3aa: CASSSLGTIANYGYTF
len: 16
j_gene: TRBJ1-2
v_gene: TRBV6-5

CDR3aa: CASSPNFRGGLNTEAFF
len: 17
j_gene: TRBJ1-1
v_gene: TRBV5-1

CDR3aa: CASSVGHGYTF
len: 11
j_gene: TRBJ1-2
v_gene: TRBV9

CDR3aa: CASSTQGNTNQPQHF
len: 15
j_gene: TRBJ1-5
v_gene: TRBV27

CDR3aa: CASSLASGPNSPLHF
len: 15
j_gene: TRBJ1-6
v_gene: TRBV12-3/TRBV12-4

CDR3aa: CASSLEAFPSEQYF
len: 14
j_gene: TRBJ2-7
v_gene: TRBV7-2

CDR3aa: CASSLGAEGDTEAFF
len: 15
j_gene: TRBJ1-1
v_gene: TRBV28

CDR3aa: CASSLEGPETQYF
len: 13
j_gene: TRBJ2-5
v_gene: TRBV5-1

CDR3aa: CASSSRGVAGVTDTQYF
len: 17
j_gene: TRBJ2-3
v_gene: TRBV11-2

CDR3aa: CASSLFSLQETQYF
len: 14
j_gene: TRBJ2-5
v_gene: TRBV5-1

CDR3aa: CASSEAFTGDYDYEQYF
len: 17
j_gene: TRBJ2-7
v_gene: TRBV5-1

CDR3aa: CSVEQGAGEQYF
len: 12
j_gene: TRBJ2-7
v_gene: TRBV29-1

CDR3aa: CASSLGTGGSPLHF
len: 14
j_gene: TRBJ1-6
v_gene: TRBV6-1

CDR3aa: CASSSSDRGTSYEQYF
len: 16
j_gene: TRBJ2-7
v_gene: TRBV7-6

CDR3aa: CASSYSPGLAGATDTQYF
len: 18
j_gene: TRBJ2-3
v_gene: TRBV6-5

CDR3aa: CASSVAGTGDEKLFF
len: 15
j_gene: TRBJ1-4
v_gene: TRBV5-1

CDR3aa: CASSLLGIYEQYF
len: 13
j_gene: TRBJ2-7
v_gene: TRBV7-2

CDR3aa: CSARSGQKQETQYF
len: 14
j_gene: TRBJ2-5
v_gene: TRBV20-1

CDR3aa: CASSLPPGQGTGELFF
len: 16
j_gene: TRBJ2-2
v_gene: TRBV4-1

CDR3aa: CATSRAYTDTQYF
len: 13
j_gene: TRBJ2-3
v_gene: TRBV15

CDR3aa: CASSLAPGQDGYTF
len: 14
j_gene: TRBJ1-2
v_gene: TRBV5-1

CDR3aa: CAWSRGSYEQYF
len: 12
j_gene: TRBJ2-7
v_gene: TRBV30

CDR3aa: CASSSRAGETQYF
len: 13
j_gene: TRBJ2-5
v_gene: TRBV7-2

CDR3aa: CASHTGPQETQYF
len: 13
j_gene: TRBJ2-5
v_gene: TRBV5-1

CDR3aa: CASSIQTSIGSNEQFF
len: 16
j_gene: TRBJ2-1
v_gene: TRBV7-2

CDR3aa: CASSQDAAFVDEQYF
len: 15
j_gene: TRBJ2-7
v_gene: TRBV4-2

CDR3aa: CASSLDGGPYNEQFF
len: 15
j_gene: TRBJ2-1
v_gene: TRBV5-1

CDR3aa: CSARDGRGIYNSPLHF
len: 16
j_gene: TRBJ1-6
v_gene: TRBV20-1